This is a list of T cell receptor beta chains from one sample in a study of blood T cell repertoires in COVID-19. Generated by immunoSEQ multiplex PCR, the TCRdb table keeps only in-frame clones and is missing some. Here the sample spans 60,000 or so clones, approximately 84% being singletons. Sequencing was done on a sample of peripheral blood. These receptor sequences come from a man in his sixties with acute or convalescent COVID-19. CDR3s include the opening cysteine and the closing phenylalanine or tryptophan. Each record gives: CDR3 protein, CDR3 DNA, J gene, clone size, D gene, CDR3 length, V gene. D genes are given only for firm matches. The size field is filled for only some rows; it gives once, few, many or a size class.

CDR3 protein: CASSIRSDGLYQETQYF
CDR3 DNA: TGTGCCAGTAGTATTCGTAGTGACGGGTTATACCAAGAGACCCAGTACTTC
J gene: TRBJ2-5
clone size: -
D gene: -
CDR3 length: 17
V gene: TRBV19

CDR3 protein: CASSSDWTFTDTQYF
CDR3 DNA: TGTGCCAGCAGTTCGGACTGGACCTTCACAGATACGCAGTATTTT
J gene: TRBJ2-3
clone size: few
D gene: -
CDR3 length: 15
V gene: TRBV6-5

CDR3 protein: CASSGTGTGWTEAFF
CDR3 DNA: TGTGCCAGCAGTGGGACCGGGACAGGGTGGACTGAAGCTTTCTTT
J gene: TRBJ1-1
clone size: once
D gene: TRBD1
CDR3 length: 15
V gene: TRBV9

CDR3 protein: CASSPRQGGNIQYF
CDR3 DNA: TGTGCCAGCAGCCCGAGACAGGGCGGAAACATTCAGTACTTC
J gene: TRBJ2-4
clone size: few
D gene: TRBD1
CDR3 length: 14
V gene: TRBV28

CDR3 protein: CASSFPGAYGYTF
CDR3 DNA: TGTGCCAGCAGCTTCCCGGGTGCTTATGGCTACACCTTC
J gene: TRBJ1-2
clone size: -
D gene: -
CDR3 length: 13
V gene: TRBV7-2

CDR3 protein: CASSGRTVAHLNEKLFF
CDR3 DNA: TGTGCCAGCAGTGGCCGGACAGTAGCTCACCTTAATGAAAAACTGTTTTTT
J gene: TRBJ1-4
clone size: -
D gene: -
CDR3 length: 17
V gene: TRBV6-1

CDR3 protein: CASRGALNTGELFF
CDR3 DNA: TGTGCCAGCAGAGGGGCACTAAACACCGGGGAGCTGTTTTTT
J gene: TRBJ2-2
clone size: -
D gene: -
CDR3 length: 14
V gene: TRBV6-5

CDR3 protein: CASSFTQISNQPQHF
CDR3 DNA: TGTGCCAGCAGCTTTACACAAATTAGCAATCAGCCCCAGCATTTT
J gene: TRBJ1-5
clone size: -
D gene: -
CDR3 length: 15
V gene: TRBV6-6

CDR3 protein: CASSTTDRGTGNTIYF
CDR3 DNA: TGTGCCAGCAGCACAACAGACAGGGGAACGGGAAACACCATATATTTT
J gene: TRBJ1-3
clone size: few
D gene: TRBD1
CDR3 length: 16
V gene: TRBV5-4

CDR3 protein: CASSPLTSGGPDTQYF
CDR3 DNA: TGTGCCAGCAGTCCCCTGACTAGCGGGGGTCCAGATACGCAGTATTTT
J gene: TRBJ2-3
clone size: once
D gene: TRBD2
CDR3 length: 16
V gene: TRBV27

CDR3 protein: CASSFDSSYGYTF
CDR3 DNA: TGCGCCAGCAGCTTCGACAGTAGCTATGGCTACACCTTC
J gene: TRBJ1-2
clone size: -
D gene: -
CDR3 length: 13
V gene: TRBV5-1

CDR3 protein: CASTLGQGVGYTF
CDR3 DNA: TGTGCCAGCACCCTCGGACAGGGTGTTGGCTACACCTTC
J gene: TRBJ1-2
clone size: once
D gene: TRBD1
CDR3 length: 13
V gene: TRBV2

CDR3 protein: CASSTSSYEQYF
CDR3 DNA: TGTGCCAGCAGTACTAGCTCCTACGAGCAGTACTTC
J gene: TRBJ2-7
clone size: -
D gene: -
CDR3 length: 12
V gene: TRBV6-5

CDR3 protein: CASKSGTTTYEQYF
CDR3 DNA: TGTGCCAGCAAAAGCGGGACAACTACTTACGAGCAGTACTTC
J gene: TRBJ2-7
clone size: -
D gene: -
CDR3 length: 14
V gene: TRBV2

CDR3 protein: CASSLRQGPEAFF
CDR3 DNA: TGTGCCAGCAGCCTTCGACAGGGCCCTGAAGCTTTCTTT
J gene: TRBJ1-1
clone size: -
D gene: TRBD1
CDR3 length: 13
V gene: TRBV28

CDR3 protein: CASSPRLAGDIASETQYF
CDR3 DNA: TGTGCCAGCAGCCCTCGACTAGCGGGGGATATAGCAAGTGAGACCCAGTACTTC
J gene: TRBJ2-5
clone size: once
D gene: TRBD2
CDR3 length: 18
V gene: TRBV7-2

CDR3 protein: CASSYGQGNTEAFF
CDR3 DNA: TGTGCCAGCAGTTATGGACAGGGGAACACTGAAGCTTTCTTT
J gene: TRBJ1-1
clone size: -
D gene: TRBD1
CDR3 length: 14
V gene: TRBV2

CDR3 protein: CASSSDRATDTQYF
CDR3 DNA: TGTGCCAGCAGCTCGGACAGGGCGACAGATACGCAGTATTTT
J gene: TRBJ2-3
clone size: -
D gene: TRBD1
CDR3 length: 14
V gene: TRBV27